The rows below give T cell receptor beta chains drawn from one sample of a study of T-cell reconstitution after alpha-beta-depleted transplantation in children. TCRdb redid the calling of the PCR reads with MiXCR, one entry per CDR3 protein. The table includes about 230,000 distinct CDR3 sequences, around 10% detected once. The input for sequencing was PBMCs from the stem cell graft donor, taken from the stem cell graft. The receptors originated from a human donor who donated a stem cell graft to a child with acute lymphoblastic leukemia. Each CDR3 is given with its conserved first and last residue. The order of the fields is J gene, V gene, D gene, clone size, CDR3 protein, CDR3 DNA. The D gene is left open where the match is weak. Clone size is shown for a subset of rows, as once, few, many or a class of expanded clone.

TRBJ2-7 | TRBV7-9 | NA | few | CASSSQFGTTYEQYF | TGTGCCAGCAGCTCTCAATTCGGGACGACCTACGAGCAGTACTTC
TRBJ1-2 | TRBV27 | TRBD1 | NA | CASRGGDRGIYGYTF | TGTGCCAGCAGGGGGGGGGACAGGGGAATTTATGGCTACACCTTC
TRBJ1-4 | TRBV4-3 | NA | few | CASSQDPQGSATNEKLFF | TGCGCCAGCAGCCAAGATCCCCAGGGTAGCGCAACTAATGAAAAACTGTTTTTT
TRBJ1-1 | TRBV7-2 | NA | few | CASSRIVDTEAFF | TGTGCCAGCAGCAGGATAGTAGACACTGAAGCTTTCTTT
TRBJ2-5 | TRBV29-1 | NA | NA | CSVNTGRETQYF | TGCAGCGTTAACACCGGCCGGGAGACCCAGTACTTC
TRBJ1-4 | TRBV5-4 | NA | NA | CASSASEGYNEKLFF | TGTGCCAGCAGCGCCTCAGAAGGCTATAATGAAAAACTGTTTTTT
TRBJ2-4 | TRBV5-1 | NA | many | CASSLSGPVGIKNIQYF | TGCGCCAGCAGCTTGAGTGGTCCTGTTGGAATCAAAAACATTCAGTACTTC
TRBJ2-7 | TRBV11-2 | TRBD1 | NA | CASSLDLGTGEPYF | TGTGCCAGCAGCTTAGATCTAGGGACAGGAGAACCGTACTTC
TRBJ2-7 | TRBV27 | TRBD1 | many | CASSLSGTGGFYEQYF | TGTGCCAGCAGTTTATCGGGGACAGGGGGCTTCTACGAGCAGTACTTC
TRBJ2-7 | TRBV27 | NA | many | CASSGGVSYEQYF | TGTGCCAGCAGTGGGGGAGTTTCCTACGAGCAGTACTTC
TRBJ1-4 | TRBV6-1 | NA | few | CASRTGLATNEKLFF | TGTGCCAGCAGAACAGGGCTAGCAACTAATGAAAAACTGTTTTTT
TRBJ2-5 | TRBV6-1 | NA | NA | CASRLLGHETQYF | TGTGCCAGCAGGCTTCTCGGCCATGAGACCCAGTACTTC
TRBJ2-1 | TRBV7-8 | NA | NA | CASSSSPGGVYNEQFF | TGTGCCAGCAGCTCTTCCCCAGGGGGGGTTTACAATGAGCAGTTCTTC
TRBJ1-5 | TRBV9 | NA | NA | CASSAGQSEVTAQHF | TGTGCCAGCAGCGCTGGACAGTCTGAGGTCACGGCCCAGCATTTT
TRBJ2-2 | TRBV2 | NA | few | CAIPGRGPGELFF | TGTGCCATCCCGGGGCGAGGGCCCGGGGAGCTGTTTTTT
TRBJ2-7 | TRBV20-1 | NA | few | CSARLIYEQYF | TGCAGTGCTAGGTTAATCTACGAGCAGTACTTC
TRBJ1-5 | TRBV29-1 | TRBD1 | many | CSVDMGTGSNQPQHF | TGCAGCGTTGATATGGGGACAGGTAGCAATCAGCCCCAGCATTTT
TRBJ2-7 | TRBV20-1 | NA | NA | CSANIPGGPSEQYF | TGCAGTGCTAATATTCCCGGGGGGCCAAGCGAGCAGTACTTC
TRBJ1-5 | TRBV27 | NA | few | CASSPRQTFSNQPQHF | TGTGCCAGCAGTCCCCGACAGACATTTAGCAATCAGCCCCAGCATTTT
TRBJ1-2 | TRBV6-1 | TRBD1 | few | CASSGQVGGGYTF | TGTGCCAGCAGCGGACAGGTTGGGGGCGGCTACACCTTC
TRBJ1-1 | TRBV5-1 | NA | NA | CASTLGGRDTEAFF | TGCGCCAGCACCCTGGGTGGCAGAGACACTGAAGCTTTCTTT
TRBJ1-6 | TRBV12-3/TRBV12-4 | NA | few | CASSPQQGSDSPLHF | TGTGCCAGCAGTCCTCAACAGGGATCTGATTCACCCCTCCACTTT
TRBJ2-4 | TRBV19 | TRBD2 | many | CASRRSGGENIQYF | TGTGCCAGTAGACGTAGCGGGGGGGAGAACATTCAGTACTTC
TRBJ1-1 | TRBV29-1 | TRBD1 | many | CSVGGSQGASTEAFF | TGCAGCGTTGGTGGATCTCAGGGGGCGAGTACTGAAGCTTTCTTT
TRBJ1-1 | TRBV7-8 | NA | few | CASSATLGLGTEAFF | TGTGCCAGCAGCGCAACCTTAGGGCTGGGGACTGAAGCTTTCTTT
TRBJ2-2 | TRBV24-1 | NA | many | CATSGIGDGELFF | TGTGCCACCAGTGGGATCGGAGACGGGGAGCTGTTTTTT
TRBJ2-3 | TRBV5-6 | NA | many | CASSPFSYGDTQYF | TGTGCCAGCAGCCCCTTCTCGTATGGAGATACGCAGTATTTT
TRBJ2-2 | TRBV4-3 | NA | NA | CASSQARGANTGELFF | TGCGCCAGCAGCCAAGCCCGGGGCGCCAATACCGGGGAGCTGTTTTTT